These 28 T cell receptor beta chains originate from one sample sequenced in a study of early T cells in non-severe SARS-CoV-2 infection. Each CDR3 protein gets one entry after TCRdb re-called the 5' RACE reads with MiXCR. Counted here are about 92,000 distinct CDR3 sequences, about an eighth occurring once; the ten biggest clones make up 6% to 7.5%. Sequenced input: whole blood. The receptor source for this set is an adult who was a healthcare worker with PCR-confirmed SARS-CoV-2 infection or an uninfected control (not recorded which).

The chain has TRBV29-1 and TRBJ2-5; the D gene is possibly TRBD1 (6 bases). The CDR3 covers 14 residues. V was clipped by 7 bases and J by 5 bases, with 20 bases between them. CDR1 is SQVTM and CDR2 is ANQGSEA in the germline V gene. CDR3 sequence reads: CSAIGGAPSETQYF. CDR3 nucleotides: TGCAGCGCCATAGGGGGAGCGCCCTCGGAGACCCAGTACTTC.

The CDR3 DNA reads as TGTGCCAGCAGTGTGGGACCGACGTACGGGGAGACCCAGTACTTC. Residues: CASSVGPTYGETQYF. The V and J genes are TRBV6-5 and TRBJ2-5; either TRBD1 or TRBD2 may fit D (5 bases each). The CDR3 extends over 15 amino acids. Germline V lookup: CDR1 MNHEY, CDR2 SVGAGI. The V end lost 5 bases, the J end lost 5 bases, and 18 bases lay between the germline ends.

V is TRBV6-5 and J is TRBJ2-7; 11 nucleotides match TRBD2. CDR3 size: 15 residues. V was pared by 1 base and J by 3 bases, with 2 bases of the junction left unmatched. Germline assignment: CDR1 MNHEY and CDR2 SVGAGI. The CDR3 loop is CASSYLGTSGYEQYF. DNA for the CDR3: TGTGCCAGCAGTTACTTGGGGACTAGCGGCTACGAGCAGTACTTC.

As concerns this clonotype: One base away lies a much larger clone, so this may be a sequencing read error. The J gene is TRBJ1-1, the V gene TRBV7-3; unclear D gene. Germline values: CDR1 SGHTA, CDR2 FQGTGA. The CDR3 has 14 residues. The CDR3 loop reads CTSSLTGRNTEAFF. The CDR3 DNA sequence: TGTACCAGCAGCTTAACCGGCCGGAACACTGAAGCTTTCTTT.

The CDR3 sequence: CSVAGPQFF. CDR3 sequence (DNA): TGCAGCGTTGCGGGACCCCAATTCTTC. This chain joins TRBV29-1 and TRBJ2-1; D might be TRBD1 or TRBD2, each matching 5 bases. Between the trimmed V and J ends, which lost 4 bases and 16 bases, there was a span of 11 bases. There are 9 residues in the CDR3. CDR1 is SQVTM, CDR2 ANQGSEA, per germline.

This clonotype was counted only a few times. In nucleotides, the CDR3 is TGTGCCAGCAGTTCCCAGGACGTTAACCTACGGCAGTACTTC. Translation gives CASSSQDVNLRQYF. V usage is TRBV28 and J usage is TRBJ2-7; D is uncertain. There are 14 residues in the CDR3. Per germline, CDR1 MDHEN and CDR2 SYDVKM. The V end was cut by 4 bases, the J end by 9 bases, with 19 bases between. Variable domain in full (rest from reference TRBV28 and TRBJ2-7): DVKVTQSSRYLVKRTGEKVFLECVQDMDHENMFWYRQDPGLGLRLIYFSYDVKMKEKGDIPEGYSVSREKKERFSLILESASTNQTSMYLCASSSQDVNLRQYFGPGTRLTVT.

This clonotype was observed a handful of times. The rearrangement uses TRBV3-1 and TRBJ2-1; a weak D match, TRBD2 (7 bases). The CDR3 sequence is 16 residues long. Trimming removed 0 bases from V and 4 bases from J, with 13 bases in between. Germline loops: CDR1 LGHDT, CDR2 YNNKEL (reference sequence). This chain's CDR3 is CASSQDLAGAYNEQFF. The CDR3 DNA reads as TGTGCCAGCAGCCAAGATCTGGCGGGGGCTTACAATGAGCAGTTCTTC.

This chain joins TRBV7-6 and TRBJ2-7; perhaps TRBD1 as D (6 bases). The germline V gene has CDR1 SGHVS and CDR2 FNYEAQ. The CDR3 has 15 residues. V was shortened by 3 bases and J by 2 bases, with 14 bases between the two germline ends. The CDR3 region is CASSFMQGRAYEQYF. CDR3 in DNA: TGTGCCAGCAGCTTTATGCAGGGGCGGGCCTACGAGCAGTACTTC.

This clonotype has a handful of counts. In DNA form, the CDR3 reads TGTGCCAGCAGCTTCGAAGGTGGCTGGTCGGCAGATACGCAGTATTTT. It encodes CASSFEGGWSADTQYF. V and J are TRBV7-3 and TRBJ2-3; D unclear. There are 16 residues in the CDR3. Trimming cost V 3 bases and J 4 bases, with 17 bases left between them. CDR1 is SGHTA and CDR2 is FQGTGA in the germline V gene.

The CDR3 DNA reads TGTGCCAGCGTTGGCAGGGGGATGAACACTGAAGCTTTCTTT. Residues: CASVGRGMNTEAFF. The chain recombines TRBV7-8 with TRBJ1-1; 7 positions match TRBD1. Germline V gene sequence: CDR1 SGHVS, CDR2 FQNEAQ. With 8 bases clipped from V and 0 bases from J, the junction kept 6 bases outside the gene matches. The CDR3 spans 14 residues. The full variable domain, rest sourced from reference TRBV7-8 and TRBJ1-1, is GAGVSQSPRYKVAKRGQDVALRCDPISGHVSLFWYQQALGQGPEFLTYFQNEAQLDKSGLPSDRFFAERPEGSVSTLKIQRTQQEDSAVYLCASVGRGMNTEAFFGQGTRLTVV.

Only a few counts were recorded for this clonotype. V is TRBV4-1 and J is TRBJ1-2; 8 bases fit TRBD1. V shed 4 bases and J 4 bases; nucleotides not matched to a gene: 8. Germline loops: CDR1 MGHRA, CDR2 YSYEKL. The CDR3 length is 15 residues. CDR3 nucleotides: TGCGCCAGCAGCCCTACTTTGGACAGGGCCTATGGCTACACCTTC. This codes for CASSPTLDRAYGYTF.

Note on this clonotype: An end of the junction does not agree with germline; a read error may underlie this. This chain joins TRBV27 and TRBJ1-2, with D perhaps TRBD1 (5 bases). The CDR3 loop spans 14 amino acids. Looked up from germline, CDR1 is MNHEY and CDR2 is SMNVEV (reference sequence). CDR3 amino acids: CASSLSGPTNGYTF. CDR3 bases: TGTGCCAGCAGTTTATCGGGGCCCACCAATGGTTACACCTTC.

This chain connects TRBV6-1 to TRBJ2-7, with a weak D call TRBD2 (6 bases). The V gene lost 4 bases and the J gene lost 5 bases, with 9 bases spanning the gap. The length of the CDR3 is 12 residues. CDR1 and CDR2 from the germline V gene are MNHNS and SASEGT. The CDR3 is CASSVTRNEQYF. The CDR3, as DNA: TGTGCCAGCAGTGTGACTAGGAACGAGCAGTACTTC.

The V and J genes are TRBV27 and TRBJ2-7, with D perhaps TRBD1 or TRBD2 (5 bases each). The germline V and J ends were trimmed by 5 bases and 2 bases, with 19 bases remaining between them. The CDR3 is 16 residues long. From germline, CDR1 is MNHEY and CDR2 SMNVEV (reference sequence). The CDR3 sequence: CASSREGREPTYEQYF. Written as DNA, the CDR3 is TGTGCCAGCAGTCGCGAGGGCAGGGAACCAACCTACGAGCAGTACTTC.

This clonotype was seen at least ten times. The chain links TRBV27 to TRBJ1-5; D is unresolved. Looked up from germline, CDR1 is MNHEY and CDR2 is SMNVEV (reference sequence). Deletions cut 3 bases from V and 0 bases from J, with 3 bases between. CDR3 length equals 13 residues. The CDR3 DNA reads TGTGCCAGCAGTTTCCGTAGCAATCAGCCCCAGCATTTT. Protein product: CASSFRSNQPQHF.

The V call is TRBV2, the J call TRBJ2-1; 9 bases fit TRBD1. Trimming removed 0 bases from V and 4 bases from J; junction bases left unmatched: 7. This CDR3 has 17 amino acids. Germline CDR1 reads SNHLY; CDR2 reads FYNNEI. The CDR3 sequence is CASSEAPGQGTYNEQFF. The CDR3 coding sequence is TGTGCCAGCAGTGAAGCCCCAGGACAGGGGACATACAATGAGCAGTTCTTC.

The table lists this clonotype with a few counts. This chain uses TRBV23-1 with TRBJ2-1; tentatively, D is TRBD1 or TRBD2 (5 bases each). TRBV23-1 is an ORF for which the function is uncertain. The ends were cut back, 2 bases at V and 3 bases at J, with 23 bases in the middle. The CDR3 is made up of 19 amino acids. The CDR3 bases are TGCGCCAGCAGTCAAACCAAAAAACGAGGGGAAGGACACTACAATGAGCAGTTCTTC. Translation gives CASSQTKKRGEGHYNEQFF.

This clonotype came up a few times. The genes are TRBV10-3 and TRBJ1-5; 10 bases agree with TRBD1. The CDR3 is made up of 14 amino acids. V lost 4 bases, J lost 5 bases, and 2 bases stayed unmatched. Germline V gene data show CDR1 as ENHRY and CDR2 as SYGVKD. Here the CDR3 DNA reads TGTGCCATCAGTGGACAGGGGGCTGATCAGCCCCAGCATTTT. Translating it yields CAISGQGADQPQHF.

This rearrangement joins TRBV19 to TRBJ2-7, with 13 bases aligning to TRBD2. Germline values: CDR1 LNHDA, CDR2 SQIVND (reference sequence). V lost 5 bases and J lost 7; bases outside the gene matches: 8. The CDR3 runs 15 residues. The CDR3 DNA sequence: TGTGCCAGTAGTCCAGGGACTAGCGGGATTGGTGAGCAGTACTTC. Its protein product is CASSPGTSGIGEQYF.

The sample holds a few counts of this clonotype. The chain links TRBV6-6 to TRBJ2-1, with D uncertain. V was shortened by 2 bases and J by 11 bases, with 7 bases between the two germline ends. CDR1 is MNHNY and CDR2 is SVGAGI in the germline V gene (reference sequence). This CDR3 spans 11 amino acids. The CDR3 reads CASSYEQKQFF. The CDR3 DNA reads TGTGCCAGCAGTTACGAGCAAAAGCAGTTCTTC.

This clonotype turned up a few times. This chain uses TRBV5-4 with TRBJ1-2, with 8 bases aligning to TRBD1. Germline-derived CDR1 and CDR2 are SGHNT and YYREEE (reference sequence). V gave up 5 bases and J gave up 5 bases; unmatched junction bases: 11. CDR3 size: 15 residues. The CDR3 loop reads CASRNAGTGGYGYTF. DNA for the CDR3: TGTGCCAGCAGAAATGCTGGGACAGGAGGATATGGCTACACCTTC.

CDR3 nucleotides: TGCAGCGTTGCTCTAGCGGGAATGGGGACCGGGGAGCTGTTTTTT. It specifies CSVALAGMGTGELFF. J is TRBJ2-2 and V is TRBV29-1; 9 nucleotides agree with TRBD2. CDR1 SQVTM and CDR2 ANQGSEA come from the germline V gene. Trimming cost V 4 bases and J 5 bases; bases outside gene matches: 8. The CDR3 spans 15 residues.

This clonotype was observed at least ten times. The V and J genes are TRBV6-5 and TRBJ2-7, with a tentative D call TRBD1 (6 bases). V was trimmed by 8 bases and J by 0 bases, leaving 14 bases between them. The CDR3 extends over 14 amino acids. Germline lookup yields CDR1 MNHEY and CDR2 SVGAGI. CDR3 sequence reads: CASLRQASSYEQYF. Written as DNA, the CDR3 is TGTGCCAGCCTTCGACAGGCCAGCTCCTACGAGCAGTACTTC.

The chain uses TRBV6-2 or TRBV6-3 and TRBJ2-2; 10 nucleotides match TRBD2. The V segment lost 5 bases and the J segment 6 bases; nucleotides outside the gene matches: 15. CDR1 and CDR2 (germline): MNHEY, SVGEGT. This CDR3 has 18 amino acids. In nucleotides, the CDR3 is TGTGCCAGCAGTGGAGGTCTGCAAGCGGGAGGGGTCGCCGGGGAGCTGTTTTTT. It yields the protein CASSGGLQAGGVAGELFF.

The V gene is TRBV6-5, the J gene TRBJ2-1; TRBD1 matches 7 bases. This CDR3 has 17 residues. Germline CDR1 reads MNHEY; CDR2 reads SVGAGI. J gave up 2 bases and V 4 bases, and 11 bases lay outside the gene matches. This chain's CDR3 is CASSFSSGQSTYNEQFF. Here the CDR3 DNA reads TGTGCCAGCAGTTTTTCTTCGGGACAGTCCACCTACAATGAGCAGTTCTTC.

The CDR3, as DNA: TGCAGTGCTAGAGATGCAGAATCCTACGAGCAGTACTTC. Its protein product is CSARDAESYEQYF. The J gene is TRBJ2-7, the V gene TRBV20-1; D gene unclear. From germline, CDR1 is DFQATT and CDR2 SNEGSKA (reference sequence). The CDR3 loop spans 13 amino acids. The ends were cut back, 0 bases at V and 1 base at J, with 7 bases in the middle.

This clonotype was observed a few times. This chain connects TRBV10-3 to TRBJ2-7, with TRBD1 matching over 9 bases. Looked up from germline, CDR1 is ENHRY and CDR2 is SYGVKD. This CDR3 has 14 residues. Trimming took 6 bases from V and 5 from J; bases not matched to a gene: 8. CDR3 sequence: CAISGTGPGHEQYF. DNA for the CDR3: TGTGCCATCAGCGGGACAGGGCCCGGCCACGAGCAGTACTTC.

This clonotype was detected only a few times. The V and J genes are TRBV7-6 and TRBJ2-3, with TRBD2 matching 14 bases. Looked up from germline, CDR1 is SGHVS and CDR2 is FNYEAQ. The CDR3 has 18 amino acids. The V and J ends lost 5 bases and 0 bases, in that order; junction bases with no gene match: 7. The CDR3 region has the DNA TGTGCCAGCAGCGCGGGACTAGCGGGAGAACTCAGCACAGATACGCAGTATTTT. Translation gives CASSAGLAGELSTDTQYF. The entire variable domain, with the rest obtained from reference TRBV7-6 and TRBJ2-3, is as follows: GAGVSQSPRYKVTKRGQDVALRCDPISGHVSLYWYRQALGQGPEFLTYFNYEAQQDKSGLPNDRFSAERPEGSISTLTIQRTEQRDSAMYRCASSAGLAGELSTDTQYFGPGTRLTVL.